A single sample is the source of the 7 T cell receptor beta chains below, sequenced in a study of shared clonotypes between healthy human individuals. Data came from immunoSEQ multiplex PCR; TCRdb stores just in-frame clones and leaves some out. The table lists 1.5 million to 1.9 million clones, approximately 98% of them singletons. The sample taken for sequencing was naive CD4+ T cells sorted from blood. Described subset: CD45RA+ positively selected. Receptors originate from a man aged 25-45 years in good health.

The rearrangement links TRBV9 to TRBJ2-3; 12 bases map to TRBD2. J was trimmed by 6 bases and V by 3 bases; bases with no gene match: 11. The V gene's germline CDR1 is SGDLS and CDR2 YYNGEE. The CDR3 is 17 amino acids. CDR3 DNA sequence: TGTGCCAGCAGCGCCACCTGGACTAGCGGGATTCTGGATACGCAGTATTTT. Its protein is CASSATWTSGILDTQYF.

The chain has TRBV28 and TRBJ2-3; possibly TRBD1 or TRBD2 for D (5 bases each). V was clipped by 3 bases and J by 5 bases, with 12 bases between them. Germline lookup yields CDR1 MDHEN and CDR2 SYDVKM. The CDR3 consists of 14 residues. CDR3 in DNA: TGTGCCAGCAGTTTGGGACCAGCCATAGATACGCAGTATTTT. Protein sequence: CASSLGPAIDTQYF.

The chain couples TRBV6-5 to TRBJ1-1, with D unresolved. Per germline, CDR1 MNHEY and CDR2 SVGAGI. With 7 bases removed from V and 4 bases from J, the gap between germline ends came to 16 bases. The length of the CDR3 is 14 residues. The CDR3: CASTQSGGRTEAFF. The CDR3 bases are TGTGCCAGCACCCAAAGTGGTGGCCGCACTGAAGCTTTCTTT.

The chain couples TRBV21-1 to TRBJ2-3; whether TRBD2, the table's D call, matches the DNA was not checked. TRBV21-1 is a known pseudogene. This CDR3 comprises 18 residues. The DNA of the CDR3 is TGTGCCAGCAGCAAGGGGCGAGGGAGGGGAGAGGGCACAGATACGCAGTATTTT. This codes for CASSKGRGRGEGTDTQYF.

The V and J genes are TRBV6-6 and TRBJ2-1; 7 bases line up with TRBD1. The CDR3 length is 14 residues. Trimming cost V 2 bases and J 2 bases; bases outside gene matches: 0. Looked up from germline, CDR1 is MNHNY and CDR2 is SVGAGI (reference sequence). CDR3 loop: CASSYGTAYNEQFF. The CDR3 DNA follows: TGTGCCAGCAGTTACGGGACAGCCTACAATGAGCAGTTCTTC.

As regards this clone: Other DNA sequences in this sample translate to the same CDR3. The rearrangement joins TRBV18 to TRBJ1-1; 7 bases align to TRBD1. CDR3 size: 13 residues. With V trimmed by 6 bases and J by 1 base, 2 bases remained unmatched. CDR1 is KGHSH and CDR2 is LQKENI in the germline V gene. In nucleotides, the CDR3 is TGTGCCAGCTCGGGACAGAGGAACACTGAAGCTTTCTTT. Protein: CASSGQRNTEAFF. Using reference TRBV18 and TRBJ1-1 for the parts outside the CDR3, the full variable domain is NAGVMQNPRHLVRRRGQEARLRCSPMKGHSHVYWYRQLPEEGLKFMVYLQKENIIDESGMPKERFSAEFPKEGPSILRIQQVVRGDSAAYFCASSGQRNTEAFFGQGTRLTVV.

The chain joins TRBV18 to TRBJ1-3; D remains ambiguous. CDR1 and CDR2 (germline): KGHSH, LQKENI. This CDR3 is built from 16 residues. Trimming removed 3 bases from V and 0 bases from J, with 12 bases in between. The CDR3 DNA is TGTGCCAGCTCACCGATGACATCAAGCTCTGGAAACACCATATATTTT. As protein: CASSPMTSSSGNTIYF.